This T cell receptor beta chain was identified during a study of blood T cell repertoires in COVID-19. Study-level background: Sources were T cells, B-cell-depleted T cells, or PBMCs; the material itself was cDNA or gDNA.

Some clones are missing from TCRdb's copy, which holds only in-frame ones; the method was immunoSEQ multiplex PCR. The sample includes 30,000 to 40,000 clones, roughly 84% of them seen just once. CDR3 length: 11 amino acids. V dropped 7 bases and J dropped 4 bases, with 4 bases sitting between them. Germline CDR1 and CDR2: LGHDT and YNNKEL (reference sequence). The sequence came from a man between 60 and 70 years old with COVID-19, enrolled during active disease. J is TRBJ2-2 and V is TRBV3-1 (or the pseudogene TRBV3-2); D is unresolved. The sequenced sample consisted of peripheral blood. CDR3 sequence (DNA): TGTGCCAGCACCCGCACCGGGGAGCTGTTTTTT. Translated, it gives CASTRTGELFF.